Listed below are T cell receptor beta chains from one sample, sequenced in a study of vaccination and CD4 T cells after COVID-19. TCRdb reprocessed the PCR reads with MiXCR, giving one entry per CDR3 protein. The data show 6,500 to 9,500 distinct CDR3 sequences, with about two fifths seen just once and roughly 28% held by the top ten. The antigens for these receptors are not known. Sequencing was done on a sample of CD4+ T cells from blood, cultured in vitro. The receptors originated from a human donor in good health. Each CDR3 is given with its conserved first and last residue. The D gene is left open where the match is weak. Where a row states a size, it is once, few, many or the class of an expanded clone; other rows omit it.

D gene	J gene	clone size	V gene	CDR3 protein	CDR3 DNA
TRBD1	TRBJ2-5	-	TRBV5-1	CASSPGTAQETQYF	TGCGCCAGCAGCCCGGGGACAGCCCAAGAGACCCAGTACTTC
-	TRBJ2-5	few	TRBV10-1	CASSGGGALGETQYF	TGCGCCAGCAGTGGGGGCGGTGCGCTGGGCGAGACCCAGTACTTC
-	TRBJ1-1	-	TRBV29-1	CSVRGPGAYEAFF	TGCAGCGTTCGAGGCCCCGGGGCCTATGAAGCTTTCTTT
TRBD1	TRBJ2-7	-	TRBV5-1	CASSLEMVDRAHEQYF	TGCGCCAGCAGCTTGGAAATGGTGGACAGGGCCCACGAGCAGTACTTC
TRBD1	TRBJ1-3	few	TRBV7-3	CASSSGQGPGSTIYF	TGTGCCAGCAGCTCAGGACAGGGCCCCGGTTCGACCATATATTTT
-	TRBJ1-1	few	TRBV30	CAHKQGPNTEAFF	TGTGCCCACAAACAGGGTCCGAACACTGAAGCTTTCTTT
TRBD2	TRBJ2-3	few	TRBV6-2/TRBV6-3	CASSYSIWLAGGTTDTQYF	TGTGCCAGCAGTTACTCGATATGGCTAGCGGGAGGAACCACAGATACGCAGTATTTT
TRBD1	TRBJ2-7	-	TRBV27	CASRGTEQRYEQYF	TGTGCCAGCCGAGGGACAGAGCAAAGGTACGAGCAGTACTTC
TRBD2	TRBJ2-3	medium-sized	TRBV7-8	CASSSPTTGRQGDTQYF	TGTGCCAGCAGCTCTCCGACCACCGGGAGGCAGGGAGATACGCAGTATTTT
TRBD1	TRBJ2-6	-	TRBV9	CASSVDRVETGANVLTF	TGTGCCAGCAGCGTCGACAGGGTCGAGACTGGGGCCAACGTCCTGACTTTC
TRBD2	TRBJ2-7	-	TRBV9	CASSVGLAGGVTYEQYF	TGTGCCAGCAGCGTCGGACTAGCGGGAGGAGTAACCTACGAGCAGTACTTC
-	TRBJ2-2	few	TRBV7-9	CASSLMNTGELFF	TGTGCCAGCAGCCTGATGAACACCGGGGAGCTGTTTTTT
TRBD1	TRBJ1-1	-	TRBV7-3	CASSLDRERTEAFF	TGTGCCAGCAGCTTGGACAGGGAGAGAACTGAAGCTTTCTTT
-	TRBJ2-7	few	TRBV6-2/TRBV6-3	CASSTGIYYEQYF	TGTGCCAGCAGTACAGGAATATACTACGAGCAGTACTTC
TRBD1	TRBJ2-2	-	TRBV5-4	CASSLVQGAAPGELFF	TGTGCCAGCAGCTTGGTACAGGGGGCAGCTCCCGGGGAGCTGTTTTTT
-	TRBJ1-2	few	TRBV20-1	CSARAGQDYGYTF	TGCAGTGCTAGAGCAGGTCAGGACTATGGCTACACCTTC
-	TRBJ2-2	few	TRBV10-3	CAAGWKTGELFF	TGTGCCGCAGGATGGAAAACCGGGGAGCTGTTTTTT
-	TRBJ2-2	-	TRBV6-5	CASSYLQGPGELFF	TGTGCCAGCAGTTACCTTCAGGGCCCCGGGGAGCTGTTTTTT
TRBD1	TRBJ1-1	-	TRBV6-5	CASSWGRTGGKLAEAFF	TGTGCCAGCAGTTGGGGCCGGACAGGGGGAAAGTTGGCTGAAGCTTTCTTT
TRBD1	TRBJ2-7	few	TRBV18	CASSPGTGWYEQYF	TGTGCCAGCTCACCCGGGACAGGGTGGTACGAGCAGTACTTC
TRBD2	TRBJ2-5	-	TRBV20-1	CSATFSGTETQYF	TGCAGTGCCACATTTAGCGGGACCGAGACCCAGTACTTC
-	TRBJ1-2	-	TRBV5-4	CASSQKANYGYTF	TGTGCCAGCAGCCAAAAAGCTAACTATGGCTACACCTTC
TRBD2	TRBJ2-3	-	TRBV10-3	CAITGTSGMVGTDTQYF	TGTGCCATCACCGGGACTAGCGGGATGGTCGGTACAGATACGCAGTATTTT
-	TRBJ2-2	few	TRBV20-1	CSARGGNTGELFF	TGCAGTGCTAGGGGGGGGAACACCGGGGAGCTGTTTTTT
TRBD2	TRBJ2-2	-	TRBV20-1	CSARDFLGLASGELFF	TGCAGTGCTAGAGATTTTCTCGGACTAGCATCCGGGGAGCTGTTTTTT